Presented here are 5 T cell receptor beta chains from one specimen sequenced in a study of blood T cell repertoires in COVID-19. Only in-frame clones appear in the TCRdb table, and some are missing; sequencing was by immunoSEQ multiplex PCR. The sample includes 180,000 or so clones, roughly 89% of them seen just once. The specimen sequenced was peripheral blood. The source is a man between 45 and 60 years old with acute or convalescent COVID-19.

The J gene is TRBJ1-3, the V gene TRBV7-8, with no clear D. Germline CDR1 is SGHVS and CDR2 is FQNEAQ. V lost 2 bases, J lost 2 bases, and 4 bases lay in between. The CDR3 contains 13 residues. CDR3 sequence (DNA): TGTGCCAGCAGCTTAACAGCTGGAAACACCATATATTTT. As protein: CASSLTAGNTIYF.

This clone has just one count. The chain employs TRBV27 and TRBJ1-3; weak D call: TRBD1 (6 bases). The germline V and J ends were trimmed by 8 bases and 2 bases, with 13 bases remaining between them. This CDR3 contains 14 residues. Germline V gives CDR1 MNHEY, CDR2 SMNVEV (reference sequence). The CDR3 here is CASGDGGAGNTIYF. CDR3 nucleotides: TGTGCCAGCGGGGATGGGGGCGCTGGAAACACCATATATTTT.

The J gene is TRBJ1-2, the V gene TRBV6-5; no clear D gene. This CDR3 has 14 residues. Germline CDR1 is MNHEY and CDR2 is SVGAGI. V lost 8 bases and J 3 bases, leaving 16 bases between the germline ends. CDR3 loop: CASLLGSSDYGYTF. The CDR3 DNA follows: TGTGCCAGCCTTTTGGGGAGTTCAGACTATGGCTACACCTTC.

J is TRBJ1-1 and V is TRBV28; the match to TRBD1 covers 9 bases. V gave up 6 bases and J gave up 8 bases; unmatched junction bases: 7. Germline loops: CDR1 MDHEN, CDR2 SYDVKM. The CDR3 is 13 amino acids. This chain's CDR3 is CASSISGTGEAFF. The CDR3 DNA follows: TGTGCCAGCAGCATTTCCGGGACAGGGGAAGCTTTCTTT.

The chain's CDR3 is CASSLFISYEQYV. DNA of the CDR3: TGTGCCAGCAGCTTATTTATTTCCTACGAGCAGTACGTC. The chain carries TRBV11-2 and TRBJ2-7; the D is unclear. Per the germline V gene, CDR1 is SGHAT and CDR2 is FQNNGV. The V end was cut by 2 bases, the J end by 1 base, with 6 bases between. This CDR3 is 13 amino acids long.